Each of the 22 T cell receptor beta chains below was sequenced from the same sample in a study of tumor and adjacent non-tumor tissue in lung cancer. RNA was extracted from bulk tissue without any cell sorting. TCRbeta libraries were built with three rounds of nested PCR, modified from ARM-PCR. TCRdb fed the multiplex PCR reads into MiXCR, producing one record per CDR3 protein. The sample lists more than 75,000 distinct CDR3 sequences, around 75% seen once, with roughly 13% in the top ten. The sequenced sample consisted of lung tumor tissue. The receptor source for this set is a woman between 50 and 59 years old with non-small cell lung cancer.

The rearrangement uses TRBV11-3 and TRBJ2-3; tentatively, D is TRBD1 (6 bases). The CDR3 runs to 13 residues. V was pared by 4 bases and J by 3 bases, with 8 bases between. Germline values: CDR1 SGHNT, CDR2 YENEEA. CDR3 sequence (DNA): TGTGCCAGCAGCTCCAGGGGTACAGATACGCAGTATTTT. Translation: CASSSRGTDTQYF. The whole variable domain, remainder taken from reference TRBV11-3 and TRBJ2-3, is EAGVVQSPRYKIIEKKQPVAFWCNPISGHNTLYWYLQNLGQGPELLIRYENEEAVDDSQLPKDRFSAERLKGVDSTLKIQPAELGDSAVYLCASSSRGTDTQYFGPGTRLTVL.

As concerns this clonotype: Mismatch with germline at one junction end may stem from a read error. The chain couples TRBV4-2 to TRBJ1-1, with D uncertain. This CDR3 contains 15 residues. Germline lookup yields CDR1 LGHNA and CDR2 YNFKEQ. Here the CDR3 DNA reads TGTGCCAGCAGGCAAGACACACCGGGGAACACTGAAGCTTTCTTT. Amino acid sequence: CASRQDTPGNTEAFF.

Remarks on this clonotype: Mismatch with germline at one junction end may stem from a read error. The chain links TRBV6-5 to TRBJ1-2; D gene uncertain. The germline V gene has CDR1 MNHEY and CDR2 SVGAGI. The CDR3 length is 15 residues. The CDR3 sequence: CASSYSRGEGYDYIF. CDR3 bases: TGTGCCAGCAGTTACTCGAGAGGAGAGGGCTATGACTACATCTTC.

V gene TRBV2 combines with J gene TRBJ1-6; D ambiguous. V shed 10 bases and J shed 6 bases, with 19 bases lying between them. Germline loops: CDR1 SNHLY, CDR2 FYNNEI. The CDR3 runs 15 residues. For the CDR3, the DNA is TGTGCCAACAGCCCCCGGCAGGCTTCTAATTCACCCCTCCACTTT. This sequence encodes CANSPRQASNSPLHF.

In the case of this clonotype: This is likely a read error, given that the CDR3 carries no conserved phenylalanine or tryptophan at its end. V gene TRBV11-2 combines with J gene TRBJ2-3; TRBD2 is a possible D gene (5 bases). CDR1 SGHAT and CDR2 FQNNGV come from the germline V gene. This CDR3 has 17 amino acids. Written as DNA, the CDR3 is TGTGCCAACAGCTTAGATAAGGAGCTAGCCTCCACAGATACGCAGTATCTT. It specifies CANSLDKELASTDTQYL.

Points on this clonotype: Here the CDR3 omits its conserved ending phenylalanine or tryptophan, so a read error is the likely source. No DNA is shown, since the ends of the CDR3 on it are uncertain; the CDR3 is the one TCRdb lists. The chain joins TRBV4-1 to TRBJ2-5. Germline V gene sequence: CDR1 MGHRA, CDR2 YSYEKL. The CDR3 adds up to 16 amino acids, both ends counted. The CDR3 here is CASCQAKRNGPETQYI.

A few counts support this clonotype. The V gene is TRBV5-1, the J gene TRBJ2-2, with 7 bases aligning to TRBD2. This CDR3 is built from 17 residues. Germline assignment: CDR1 SGHRS and CDR2 YFSETQ. The V segment lost 2 bases and the J segment 1 base; nucleotides outside the gene matches: 8. CDR3 nucleotides: TGCGCCAGCAGCTTCGGCTCTAGCGGCCTGAACACCGGGGAGCTGTTTTTT. It codes for CASSFGSSGLNTGELFF.

The chain carries TRBV12-3 or TRBV12-4 and TRBJ2-7; D uncertain. Trimming shortened V by 7 bases and J by 6 bases, and 19 bases separated the two germline ends. This CDR3 has 14 residues. The CDR3 sequence is CASTLGSYACEQYF. The DNA for the CDR3 is TGTGCCAGCACTTTGGGAAGCTACGCCTGCGAGCAGTACTTC.

A remark on this clonotype: Being one base from a much bigger clone, this may be a read error. The chain has TRBV5-4 and TRBJ2-3; no reliable D call. This CDR3 region has 13 residues. Germline assignment: CDR1 SGHNT and CDR2 YYREEE (reference sequence). CDR3 nucleotide sequence: TGTGCCAGCAGCGAAACTGACACATATACGCAGTATTTT. The encoded protein is CASSETDTYTQYF. The full variable domain, its missing parts supplied by reference TRBV5-4 and TRBJ2-3, is ETGVTQSPTHLIKTRGQQVTLRCSSQSGHNTVSWYQQALGQGPQFIFQYYREEENGRGNFPPRFSGLQFPNYSSELNVNALELDDSALYLCASSETDTYTQYFGPGTRLTVL.

With respect to this clonotype: A much more abundant neighbour one base away suggests this may be a read error. This sequence joins TRBV6-2 or TRBV6-3 and TRBJ1-1, with D uncertain. The CDR3 runs 12 residues. Germline assignment: CDR1 MNHEY and CDR2 SVGEGT. V was shortened by 11 bases and J by 7 bases, with 17 bases between the two germline ends. CDR3 in DNA: TGTGCCGGCAAGCTAGGGCCAGTTGAAGCTTTCTTT. It is translated as CAGKLGPVEAFF.

Details on this clonotype: One end of the junction fails to match germline, which may point to a read error. V usage is TRBV5-4 and J usage is TRBJ2-6; TRBD1 is a possible D gene (6 bases). CDR3 length: 15 amino acids. CDR1 is SGHNT and CDR2 is YYREEE in the germline V gene (reference sequence). The CDR3, as DNA: TGTGCTAGCAGCCCAGGGGACTCTGGGGCCAACGTCCTGACTTTC. Its protein product is CASSPGDSGANVLTF.

This clonotype appeared a single time. The junction departs from the called germline gene at one end, perhaps through a read error. J is TRBJ2-5 and V is TRBV20-1; 8 nucleotides match TRBD1. This CDR3 is built from 19 residues. The germline V gene encodes CDR1 DFQATT and CDR2 SNEGSKA (reference sequence). The CDR3 reads CSARGQVRSQPKLQETKYF. The DNA for the CDR3 is TGCAGTGCTAGGGGACAGGTGAGGTCCCAACCAAAGCTCCAAGAGACCAAGTACTTC.

As to this clonotype: Compared with germline, one end of the junction differs, possibly owing to a read error. The V gene is TRBV11-1, the J gene TRBJ2-1, with D possibly TRBD1 on 6 matching bases. Germline lookup yields CDR1 SGHAT and CDR2 FQDESV (reference sequence). This CDR3 region has 14 residues. The DNA of the CDR3 is TGTGCCAGCAGTTTCCGACAGGCTTTCGATAAGCAATTCTTC. Its translation: CASSFRQAFDKQFF.

Points on this clonotype: The junction shows a germline mismatch at one end, possibly a read error. The rearrangement uses TRBV6-1 and TRBJ1-2; no firm D call. The CDR3 is 14 amino acids. Germline V gene data show CDR1 as MNHNS and CDR2 as SASEGT. The CDR3 sequence is CASQAGRADYVYTF. The CDR3 DNA sequence: TGTGCCAGCCAAGCGGGTAGGGCTGACTATGTCTACACCTTC.

This clonotype was counted at least ten times. The chain recombines TRBV20-1 with TRBJ1-5; unclear D gene. Germline V gene data show CDR1 as DFQATT and CDR2 as SNEGSKA (reference sequence). This CDR3 has 15 amino acids. The V end was cut by 2 bases, the J end by 0 bases, with 11 bases between. CDR3: CSARSGSNSNQPQHF. The DNA of the CDR3 is TGCAGTGCTAGAAGCGGCTCGAATAGCAATCAGCCCCAGCATTTT.

The chain combines TRBV6-5 with TRBJ1-3; D uncertain. Germline CDR1 MNHEY, CDR2 SVGAGI. This CDR3 has 15 residues. Between the trimmed V and J ends, which lost 4 bases and 9 bases, there was a span of 19 bases. In DNA form, the CDR3 reads TGTGCCAGCAGTTTTACCGTACCAAAAGGCCGCACCATATATTTT. Protein sequence: CASSFTVPKGRTIYF.

The chain uses TRBV6-5 and TRBJ2-1; 11 bases fit TRBD2. Germline V CDR1 and CDR2: MNHEY, SVGAGI. CDR3 size: 15 residues. For the CDR3, the DNA is TGTGTCAGTAGAATCCGGACTAGCGGGTCGGGTGAGCAGTTCTTC. This gives the protein CVSRIRTSGSGEQFF.

About this clonotype: The junction shows a germline mismatch at one end, possibly a read error. The V call is TRBV30, the J call TRBJ1-2; D is unresolved. This CDR3 is built from 12 residues. The germline gives CDR1 GTSNPN, CDR2 SVGIG (reference sequence). Here the CDR3 reads CAWSHGNYDYTF. CDR3 DNA sequence: TGTGCCTGGAGTCACGGTAACTATGACTACACCTTC.

A note on this clonotype: The CDR3 ends on some other residue instead of the conserved phenylalanine or tryptophan, so this is likely a read error. V and J are TRBV12-3 or TRBV12-4 and TRBJ2-7; 7 nucleotides line up with TRBD1. The CDR3 sequence is 14 residues long. CDR3 nucleotides: TGTACCAGCAGTAAAGACAGGGAACCCTACGAGCAGTACTTA. Its protein product is CTSSKDREPYEQYL.

The rearrangement links TRBV29-1 to TRBJ2-2, with 9 bases identical to TRBD2. This CDR3 is 15 amino acids long. The germline gives CDR1 SQVTM, CDR2 ANQGSEA. In DNA form, the CDR3 reads TGCAGTCTGCGTTGTGCGGGAGGGAACACCCGGGACCTATTTTTT. This translates into CSLRCAGGNTRDLFF.

Comments on this clonotype: A clone one base away is much larger, so this may be a read error. This CDR3 is CTSSLGDRVDSPLHF. DNA for the CDR3: TGTACCAGCAGCTTAGGGGACAGGGTTGATTCACCCCTCCACTTT. V usage is TRBV7-9 and J usage is TRBJ1-6; 9 nucleotides align to TRBD1. The length of the CDR3 is 15 residues. Looked up from germline, CDR1 is SEHNR and CDR2 is FQNEAQ (reference sequence). The full variable domain, completed using reference TRBV7-9 and TRBJ1-6, is DTGVSQNPRHKITKRGQNVTFRCDPISEHNRLYWYRQTLGQGPEFLTYFQNEAQLEKSRLLSDRFSAERPKGSFSTLEIQRTEQGDSAMYLCTSSLGDRVDSPLHFGNGTRLTVT.

A remark on this clonotype: A read error may produce the germline difference seen at one junction end. The chain combines TRBV29-1 with TRBJ2-1; tentatively, D is TRBD2 (5 bases). This CDR3 is 14 amino acids long. CDR1 SQVTM and CDR2 ANQGSEA come from the germline V gene. CDR3 region: CGVEGHTRAWEQFF. In nucleotides, the CDR3 is TGCGGCGTTGAAGGGCACACGAGGGCATGGGAGCAGTTCTTC.